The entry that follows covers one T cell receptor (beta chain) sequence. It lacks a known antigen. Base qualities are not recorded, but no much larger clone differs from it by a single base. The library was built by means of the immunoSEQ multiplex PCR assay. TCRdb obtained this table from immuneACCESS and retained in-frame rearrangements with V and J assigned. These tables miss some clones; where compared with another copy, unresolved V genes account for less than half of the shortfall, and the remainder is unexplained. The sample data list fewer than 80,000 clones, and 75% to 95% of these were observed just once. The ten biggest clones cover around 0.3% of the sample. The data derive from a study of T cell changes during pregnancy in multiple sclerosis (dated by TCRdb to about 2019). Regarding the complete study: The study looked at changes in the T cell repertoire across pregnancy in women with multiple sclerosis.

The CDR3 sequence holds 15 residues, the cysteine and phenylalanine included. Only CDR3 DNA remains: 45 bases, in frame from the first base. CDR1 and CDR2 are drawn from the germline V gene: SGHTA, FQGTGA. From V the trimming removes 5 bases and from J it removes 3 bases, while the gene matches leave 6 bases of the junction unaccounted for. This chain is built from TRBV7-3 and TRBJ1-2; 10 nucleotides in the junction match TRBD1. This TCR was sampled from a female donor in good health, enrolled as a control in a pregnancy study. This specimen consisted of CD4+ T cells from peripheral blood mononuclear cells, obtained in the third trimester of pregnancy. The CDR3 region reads CASSPTGTGDYGYTF. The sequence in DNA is TGTGCCAGCAGCCCCACCGGGACAGGGGACTATGGCTACACCTTC.